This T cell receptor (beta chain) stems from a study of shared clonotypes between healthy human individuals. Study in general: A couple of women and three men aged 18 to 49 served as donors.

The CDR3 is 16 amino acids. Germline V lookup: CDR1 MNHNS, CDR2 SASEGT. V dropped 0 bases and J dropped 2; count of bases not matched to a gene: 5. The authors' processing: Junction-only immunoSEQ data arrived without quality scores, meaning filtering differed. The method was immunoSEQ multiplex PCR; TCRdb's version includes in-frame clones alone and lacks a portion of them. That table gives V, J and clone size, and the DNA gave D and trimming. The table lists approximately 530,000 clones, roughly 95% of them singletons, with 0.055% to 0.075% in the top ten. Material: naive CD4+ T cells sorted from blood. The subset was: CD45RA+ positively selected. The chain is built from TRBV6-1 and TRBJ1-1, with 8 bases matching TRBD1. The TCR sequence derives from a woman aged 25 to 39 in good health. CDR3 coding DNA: TGTGCCAGCAGTGAAGCGGCCAGGGGGCTTAACACTGAAGCTTTCTTT. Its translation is CASSEAARGLNTEAFF.